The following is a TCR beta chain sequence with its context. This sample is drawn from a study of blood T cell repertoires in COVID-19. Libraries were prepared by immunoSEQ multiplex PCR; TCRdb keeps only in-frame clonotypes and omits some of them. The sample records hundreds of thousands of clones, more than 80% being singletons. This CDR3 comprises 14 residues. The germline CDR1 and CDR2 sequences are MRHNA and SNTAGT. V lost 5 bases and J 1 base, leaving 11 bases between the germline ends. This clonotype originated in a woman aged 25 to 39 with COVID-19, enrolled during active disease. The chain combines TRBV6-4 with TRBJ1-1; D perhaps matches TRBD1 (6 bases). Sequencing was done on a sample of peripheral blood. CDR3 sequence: CASSPDRQNTEAFF. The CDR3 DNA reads TGTGCCAGCAGTCCTGACAGGCAGAACACTGAAGCTTTCTTT.